The rows below give T cell receptor beta chains drawn from one sample of a study of T cell changes during pregnancy in multiple sclerosis. TCRdb's copy holds only in-frame clones and misses some; the assay was immunoSEQ multiplex PCR. The sample holds some 85,000 clones; about 95% are singletons and the top ten take 1.1%. The sequenced sample was peripheral blood, obtained in the second trimester of pregnancy. These receptors originate from a female donor with multiple sclerosis, enrolled in a pregnancy study. CDR3s include the opening cysteine and the closing phenylalanine or tryptophan. The order of the fields is D gene, J gene, clone size, CDR3 length, V gene, CDR3 DNA, CDR3 protein. D genes are given only for firm matches. The size entry is marked missing in some rows and otherwise reads once, few, many or a size class.

d_gene: TRBD1; j_gene: TRBJ2-7; abundance: NA; len: 12; v_gene: TRBV5-1; CDR3nt: TGCGCCAGCAATTTTCCCGCAGGGGGCGAGTACTTC; CDR3aa: CASNFPAGGEYF
d_gene: NA; j_gene: TRBJ1-1; abundance: NA; len: 16; v_gene: TRBV30; CDR3nt: TGTGCCTGGAGTCATCTTGGCGCAGCGGGGAGGGCTGAAGCTTTCTTT; CDR3aa: CAWSHLGAAGRAEAFF
d_gene: TRBD2; j_gene: TRBJ2-1; abundance: few; len: 15; v_gene: TRBV6-1; CDR3nt: TGTGCCAGCAGTGAAGTAGCGGGAGGTTACAATGAGCAGTTCTTC; CDR3aa: CASSEVAGGYNEQFF
d_gene: TRBD1; j_gene: TRBJ2-1; abundance: NA; len: 18; v_gene: TRBV9; CDR3nt: TGTGCCAGCAGCCCCATCTCAAACAGGGGTTCCGGGGACAATGAGCAGTTCTTC; CDR3aa: CASSPISNRGSGDNEQFF
d_gene: TRBD2; j_gene: TRBJ2-2; abundance: NA; len: 17; v_gene: TRBV4-1; CDR3nt: TGCGCCAGCAGCCAAGAAAGGTGGGGGGGTAACACCGGGGAGCTGTTTTTT; CDR3aa: CASSQERWGGNTGELFF
d_gene: NA; j_gene: TRBJ1-6; abundance: NA; len: 15; v_gene: TRBV6-5; CDR3nt: TGTGCCAGCAGGCCCGCGGGGGCCTATAATTCACCCCTCCACTTT; CDR3aa: CASRPAGAYNSPLHF
d_gene: NA; j_gene: TRBJ1-1; abundance: once; len: 14; v_gene: TRBV19; CDR3nt: TGTGCCAGTAGCCCCTCTGGGGGCACGACTGAAGCTTTCTTT; CDR3aa: CASSPSGGTTEAFF
d_gene: TRBD1; j_gene: TRBJ1-1; abundance: NA; len: 15; v_gene: TRBV19; CDR3nt: TGTGCCAGTAGCCCCGTGGGGACAGTGAACACTGAAGCTTTCTTT; CDR3aa: CASSPVGTVNTEAFF
d_gene: NA; j_gene: TRBJ1-2; abundance: NA; len: 14; v_gene: TRBV5-1; CDR3nt: TGCGCCAGCAGCTTGGATTACAGAAACTATGGCTACACCTTC; CDR3aa: CASSLDYRNYGYTF
d_gene: NA; j_gene: TRBJ1-4; abundance: NA; len: 17; v_gene: TRBV30; CDR3nt: TGTGCCTGGAGTGGACAGGAGATTGTTATTGTGAATGAAAAACTGTTTTTT; CDR3aa: CAWSGQEIVIVNEKLFF
d_gene: TRBD1; j_gene: TRBJ1-2; abundance: NA; len: 19; v_gene: TRBV4-1; CDR3nt: TGCGCCAGCAGCCAAGATGTAATCCCACAGGGGGCCGTGGACTATGGCTACACCTTC; CDR3aa: CASSQDVIPQGAVDYGYTF
d_gene: NA; j_gene: TRBJ2-3; abundance: NA; len: 15; v_gene: TRBV6-4; CDR3nt: TGTGCCAGCAGTCAAGGTAGCGGAAGCACAGATACGCAGTATTTT; CDR3aa: CASSQGSGSTDTQYF
d_gene: NA; j_gene: TRBJ2-3; abundance: NA; len: 14; v_gene: TRBV30; CDR3nt: TGTGCCTGGAGTGTACCGGGAGGCACAGATACGCAGTATTTT; CDR3aa: CAWSVPGGTDTQYF
d_gene: NA; j_gene: TRBJ1-1; abundance: NA; len: 16; v_gene: TRBV12-5; CDR3nt: TGTGCTAGTGGTTTGGTAACATACAGGCATCCCACTGAAGCTTTCTTT; CDR3aa: CASGLVTYRHPTEAFF
d_gene: NA; j_gene: TRBJ1-1; abundance: NA; len: 15; v_gene: TRBV27; CDR3nt: TGTGCCAGCAGTTTAGTAGCAGAAACGGACACTGAAGCTTTCTTT; CDR3aa: CASSLVAETDTEAFF
d_gene: NA; j_gene: TRBJ2-7; abundance: NA; len: 12; v_gene: TRBV6-1; CDR3nt: TGTGCCAGCTTGAGGGGGACCTACGAGCAGTACTTC; CDR3aa: CASLRGTYEQYF
d_gene: TRBD1; j_gene: TRBJ1-3; abundance: NA; len: 19; v_gene: TRBV7-2; CDR3nt: TGTGCCAGCAGCCGTAGTGCGGGACAGGTCTCACTCTCTGGAAACACCATATATTTT; CDR3aa: CASSRSAGQVSLSGNTIYF
d_gene: NA; j_gene: TRBJ1-1; abundance: NA; len: 15; v_gene: TRBV5-1; CDR3nt: TGCGCCAGCAGCTCGAGAACAGGGACTATCACTGAAGCTTTCTTT; CDR3aa: CASSSRTGTITEAFF
d_gene: TRBD1; j_gene: TRBJ2-7; abundance: NA; len: 15; v_gene: TRBV30; CDR3nt: TGTGCCTGTACCAGGGGGTATAGTAGGTCCTACGAGCAGTACTTC; CDR3aa: CACTRGYSRSYEQYF
d_gene: NA; j_gene: TRBJ1-2; abundance: once; len: 14; v_gene: TRBV2; CDR3nt: TGTGCCAGCAGTGTGCGCGAACAGGGCTATGGCTACACCTTC; CDR3aa: CASSVREQGYGYTF
d_gene: TRBD1; j_gene: TRBJ2-5; abundance: NA; len: 15; v_gene: TRBV19; CDR3nt: TGTGCCAGTAGTATAGGGGGACAGGGACAAGAGACCCAGTACTTC; CDR3aa: CASSIGGQGQETQYF
d_gene: NA; j_gene: TRBJ1-5; abundance: NA; len: 13; v_gene: TRBV19; CDR3nt: TGTGCCAGTAGTAGCCAGAGCAATCAGCCCCAGCATTTT; CDR3aa: CASSSQSNQPQHF
d_gene: TRBD1; j_gene: TRBJ2-2; abundance: NA; len: 18; v_gene: TRBV2; CDR3nt: TGTGCCAGCAGTAATCCGGGACAGGGCGCCCTCGACACCGGGGAGCTGTTTTTT; CDR3aa: CASSNPGQGALDTGELFF
d_gene: TRBD1; j_gene: TRBJ2-1; abundance: NA; len: 13; v_gene: TRBV27; CDR3nt: TGTGCCAGCAGTTTTGTGGGGACAGGGGAGCAGTTCTTC; CDR3aa: CASSFVGTGEQFF
d_gene: TRBD1; j_gene: TRBJ2-1; abundance: NA; len: 15; v_gene: TRBV5-1; CDR3nt: TGCGCCAGCAGCTCACCGGGACAGGGACGACTCGAGCAGTTCTTC; CDR3aa: CASSSPGQGRLEQFF
d_gene: NA; j_gene: TRBJ1-5; abundance: NA; len: 16; v_gene: TRBV15; CDR3nt: TGTGCCACCAGCAGAGATCGCACAGTTAGCAATCAGCCCCAGCATTTT; CDR3aa: CATSRDRTVSNQPQHF
d_gene: TRBD2; j_gene: TRBJ2-7; abundance: NA; len: 14; v_gene: TRBV7-3; CDR3nt: TGTGCCAGCAGCCGGAGCGGGAGGAGTTACGAGCAGTACTTC; CDR3aa: CASSRSGRSYEQYF
d_gene: NA; j_gene: TRBJ1-3; abundance: NA; len: 12; v_gene: TRBV29-1; CDR3nt: TGCAGCGCTAGAGGCTCTGGAAACACCATATATTTT; CDR3aa: CSARGSGNTIYF
d_gene: TRBD2; j_gene: TRBJ2-7; abundance: NA; len: 15; v_gene: TRBV5-1; CDR3nt: TGCGCCAGCGCCCAAGGACTAGCGGGAACTCGCGAGCAGTACTTC; CDR3aa: CASAQGLAGTREQYF
d_gene: TRBD1; j_gene: TRBJ2-1; abundance: once; len: 15; v_gene: TRBV6-1; CDR3nt: TGTGCCAGCAGTGAGGAGACAGGGACATACAATGAGCAGTTCTTC; CDR3aa: CASSEETGTYNEQFF
d_gene: NA; j_gene: TRBJ1-5; abundance: NA; len: 14; v_gene: TRBV5-1; CDR3nt: TGCGCCAGCAGCTTGGGACAGCCCAATCAGCCCCAGCATTTT; CDR3aa: CASSLGQPNQPQHF
d_gene: TRBD1; j_gene: TRBJ2-7; abundance: NA; len: 14; v_gene: TRBV19; CDR3nt: TGTGCCAGTAGTAAAGGACAGGGGTTCGACGAGCAGTACTTC; CDR3aa: CASSKGQGFDEQYF
d_gene: NA; j_gene: TRBJ1-1; abundance: NA; len: 13; v_gene: TRBV19; CDR3nt: TGTGCCAGTAGTATGCGACAGAACACTGAAGCTTTCTTT; CDR3aa: CASSMRQNTEAFF
d_gene: NA; j_gene: TRBJ2-7; abundance: NA; len: 13; v_gene: TRBV18; CDR3nt: TGTGCCAGCTCACCTTACGGGAGCGACGAGCAGTACTTC; CDR3aa: CASSPYGSDEQYF
d_gene: NA; j_gene: TRBJ2-2; abundance: NA; len: 14; v_gene: TRBV28; CDR3nt: TGTGCCAGCAGTCACGGACAGAACACCGGGGAGCTGTTTTTT; CDR3aa: CASSHGQNTGELFF
d_gene: NA; j_gene: TRBJ2-3; abundance: NA; len: 14; v_gene: TRBV5-1; CDR3nt: TGCGCCAGCAGCTTGGCCAAGGGGGCAGATACGCAGTATTTT; CDR3aa: CASSLAKGADTQYF
d_gene: TRBD2; j_gene: TRBJ2-2; abundance: NA; len: 16; v_gene: TRBV19; CDR3nt: TGTGCCAGTAGTCCGGGGGGGATTTTAGGCACCGGGGAGCTGTTTTTT; CDR3aa: CASSPGGILGTGELFF
d_gene: NA; j_gene: TRBJ1-2; abundance: NA; len: 13; v_gene: TRBV21-1; CDR3nt: TGTGCCAGCAGCAAAGGGGCCAGGGATGGCTACACCTTC; CDR3aa: CASSKGARDGYTF
d_gene: TRBD1; j_gene: TRBJ2-5; abundance: NA; len: 15; v_gene: TRBV5-1; CDR3nt: TGCGCCAGCAGCCCCAGGACAGGTTTGGAAGAGACCCAGTACTTC; CDR3aa: CASSPRTGLEETQYF
d_gene: TRBD1; j_gene: TRBJ1-4; abundance: NA; len: 13; v_gene: TRBV10-3; CDR3nt: TGTGCCATCAGCCCCGGGACAGCGGAAAAACTGTTTTTT; CDR3aa: CAISPGTAEKLFF
d_gene: NA; j_gene: TRBJ2-1; abundance: few; len: 17; v_gene: TRBV5-1; CDR3nt: TGCGCCAGCAGCTTGAACATAGCGGTTAGCTCCTACAATGAGCAGTTCTTC; CDR3aa: CASSLNIAVSSYNEQFF
d_gene: TRBD1; j_gene: TRBJ2-5; abundance: NA; len: 15; v_gene: TRBV4-1; CDR3nt: TGCGCCAGCAGCCAAGCCGGCAGGGGGCTAGAGACCCAGTACTTC; CDR3aa: CASSQAGRGLETQYF
d_gene: TRBD1; j_gene: TRBJ2-3; abundance: NA; len: 16; v_gene: TRBV5-4; CDR3nt: TGTGCCAGCAGCCAAATTACAGGGGGCTTCCCAGATACGCAGTATTTT; CDR3aa: CASSQITGGFPDTQYF
d_gene: TRBD1; j_gene: TRBJ1-2; abundance: NA; len: 15; v_gene: TRBV6-5; CDR3nt: TGTGCCAGCAGTCGTGGACAGGGTGCGATCTATGGCTACACCTTC; CDR3aa: CASSRGQGAIYGYTF
d_gene: NA; j_gene: TRBJ1-2; abundance: NA; len: 14; v_gene: TRBV11-2; CDR3nt: TGTGCCAGCAGCTCTAGACTCTACTCTGTTGGCTACACCTTC; CDR3aa: CASSSRLYSVGYTF
d_gene: NA; j_gene: TRBJ1-1; abundance: NA; len: 15; v_gene: TRBV19; CDR3nt: TGTGCCAGTAGTATGACAGGTCAATTGAACACTGAAGCTTTCTTT; CDR3aa: CASSMTGQLNTEAFF
d_gene: TRBD2; j_gene: TRBJ2-7; abundance: few; len: 16; v_gene: TRBV5-1; CDR3nt: TGCGCCAGCAGCCCCGGGACTAGCGGGAGTTACCACGAGCAGTACTTC; CDR3aa: CASSPGTSGSYHEQYF
d_gene: NA; j_gene: TRBJ2-7; abundance: NA; len: 12; v_gene: TRBV4-1; CDR3nt: TGCGCCAGCAGCCAAGCAGGGTACGAGCAGTACTTC; CDR3aa: CASSQAGYEQYF
d_gene: NA; j_gene: TRBJ1-1; abundance: NA; len: 12; v_gene: TRBV7-2; CDR3nt: TGTGCCAGCAGCGACAATGGGCCTGAAGCTTTCTTT; CDR3aa: CASSDNGPEAFF
d_gene: NA; j_gene: TRBJ1-4; abundance: NA; len: 16; v_gene: TRBV5-8; CDR3nt: TGTGCCAGCAGCTTCGGACACGGCGGAAGGAATGAAAAACTGTTTTTT; CDR3aa: CASSFGHGGRNEKLFF
d_gene: NA; j_gene: TRBJ2-6; abundance: NA; len: 15; v_gene: TRBV28; CDR3nt: TGTGCCAGCAGTAAGGACAGCTCTGGGGCCAACGTCCTGACTTTC; CDR3aa: CASSKDSSGANVLTF
d_gene: NA; j_gene: TRBJ2-5; abundance: NA; len: 11; v_gene: TRBV6-5; CDR3nt: TGTGCCAGCAGTACAGGGGAGACCCAGTACTTC; CDR3aa: CASSTGETQYF
d_gene: NA; j_gene: TRBJ2-3; abundance: NA; len: 15; v_gene: TRBV28; CDR3nt: TGTGCCAGCAGTTTTCCGCAGGGCAGCACAGATACGCAGTATTTT; CDR3aa: CASSFPQGSTDTQYF
d_gene: TRBD2; j_gene: TRBJ2-4; abundance: NA; len: 18; v_gene: TRBV6-1; CDR3nt: TGTGCCAGCAGTGAAGCGGTCCTAGCGGGATGGGCCAAAAACATTCAGTACTTC; CDR3aa: CASSEAVLAGWAKNIQYF
d_gene: TRBD1; j_gene: TRBJ1-5; abundance: NA; len: 14; v_gene: TRBV2; CDR3nt: TGTGCCAGCAGTCAGCAGGGGGGCAATCAGCCCCAGCATTTT; CDR3aa: CASSQQGGNQPQHF
d_gene: NA; j_gene: TRBJ1-1; abundance: few; len: 13; v_gene: TRBV7-9; CDR3nt: TGTGCCAGCAGCTTAGCGGGGGGAGGTGAAGCTTTCTTT; CDR3aa: CASSLAGGGEAFF
d_gene: TRBD2; j_gene: TRBJ2-1; abundance: NA; len: 16; v_gene: TRBV27; CDR3nt: TGTGCCAGCAGTTTATCGCTTGGCGGGAGTTACAATGAGCAGTTCTTC; CDR3aa: CASSLSLGGSYNEQFF
d_gene: TRBD2; j_gene: TRBJ2-5; abundance: NA; len: 15; v_gene: TRBV14; CDR3nt: TGTGCCAGCAGCCAAGACGGGAGGGGCCGGGAGACCCAGTACTTC; CDR3aa: CASSQDGRGRETQYF
d_gene: NA; j_gene: TRBJ1-4; abundance: NA; len: 16; v_gene: TRBV29-1; CDR3nt: TGCAGCGTTGAAGATCAGGGCAAGGGAACTAATGAAAAACTGTTTTTT; CDR3aa: CSVEDQGKGTNEKLFF
d_gene: NA; j_gene: TRBJ1-5; abundance: NA; len: 19; v_gene: TRBV18; CDR3nt: TGTGCCAGCTCACCACCGGGGGTCACAGCAGGACAGATCAATCAGCCCCAGCATTTT; CDR3aa: CASSPPGVTAGQINQPQHF